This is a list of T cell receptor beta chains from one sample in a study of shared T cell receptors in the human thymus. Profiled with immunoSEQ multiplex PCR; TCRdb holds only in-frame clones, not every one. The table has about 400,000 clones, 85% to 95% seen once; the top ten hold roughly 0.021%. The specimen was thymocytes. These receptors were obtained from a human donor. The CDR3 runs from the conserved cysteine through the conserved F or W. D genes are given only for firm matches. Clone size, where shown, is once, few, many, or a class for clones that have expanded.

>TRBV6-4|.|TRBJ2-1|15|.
TGTGCCAGCAGTGACCCCCCGGGATCATGCAATGAGCAGTTCTTC
CASSDPPGSCNEQFF
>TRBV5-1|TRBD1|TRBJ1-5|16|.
TGCGCCAGCAGTCTGGGGACAGTAGCGGGCAATCAGCCCCAGCATTTT
CASSLGTVAGNQPQHF
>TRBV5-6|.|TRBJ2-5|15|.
TGTGCCAGCAGCTTGTCTCTCCCAAGGGGAGAGACCCAGTACTTC
CASSLSLPRGETQYF
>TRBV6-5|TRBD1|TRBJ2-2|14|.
TGTGCCAGCAGTTTACAGGGGTGGGCCGGGGAGCTGTTTTTT
CASSLQGWAGELFF
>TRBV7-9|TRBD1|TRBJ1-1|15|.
TGTGCCAGCAGATCAAATTCCAGGGGGTACACTGAAGCTTTCTTT
CASRSNSRGYTEAFF
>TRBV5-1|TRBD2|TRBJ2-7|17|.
TGCGCCAGCATGTGTACACCAATAGCGGGAGATACCTACGAGCAGTACTTC
CASMCTPIAGDTYEQYF
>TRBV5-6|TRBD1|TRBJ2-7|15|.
TGTGCCAGCTCTGCCGAAGGAGGACAGGGGGTTGGTCGGCACTTC
CASSAEGGQGVGRHF
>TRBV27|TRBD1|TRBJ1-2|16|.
TGTGCCAGCAGTTTCGACAGGGGGGATCCCCGCTATGGCTACACCTTC
CASSFDRGDPRYGYTF
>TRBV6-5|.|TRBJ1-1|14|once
TGTGCCAGCAGTCAACGGGGTGGGAGCACTGAAGCTTTCTTT
CASSQRGGSTEAFF
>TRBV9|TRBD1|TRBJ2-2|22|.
TGTGCCAGCAGCGTAGTATTTTTTGTCCCGACAGGGACGGGTAGGAACACCGGGGAGCTGTTTTTT
CASSVVFFVPTGTGRNTGELFF
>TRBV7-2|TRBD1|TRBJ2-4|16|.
TGTGCCAGCAGCTCTTTCAGGGGGCGAACCAAAAACATTCAGTACTTC
CASSSFRGRTKNIQYF
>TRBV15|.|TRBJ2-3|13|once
TGTGCCACTGGAACTGCGGGCACAGATACGCAGTATTTT
CATGTAGTDTQYF
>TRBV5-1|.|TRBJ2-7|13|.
TGCGCCAGCATGGAGGGCGGGGACTACGAGCAGTACTTC
CASMEGGDYEQYF
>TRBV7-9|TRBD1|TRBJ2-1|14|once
TGTGCCAGCGGCTTTCACAGGGGCCGGCCTGAGCAGTTCTTC
CASGFHRGRPEQFF
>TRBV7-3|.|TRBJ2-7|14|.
TGTGCCAGCAGCCGGGGGCGGGGCGACAACGAGCAGTACTTC
CASSRGRGDNEQYF
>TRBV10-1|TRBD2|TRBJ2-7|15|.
TGCGCCAGCAGTCCGGGGAGGGGATTTTCCTACGAGCAGTACTTC
CASSPGRGFSYEQYF
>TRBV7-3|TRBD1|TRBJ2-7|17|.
TGTGCCAGCAGCCTTGGCCGGGGACAGCTCCTCACCTACGAGCAGTACTTC
CASSLGRGQLLTYEQYF
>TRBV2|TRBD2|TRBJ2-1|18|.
TGTGCCAGCAGCCGGACTAGCGGTTCCTATCTATTATACAATGAGCAGTTCTTC
CASSRTSGSYLLYNEQFF
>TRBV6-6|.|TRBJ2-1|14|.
TGTGCCTCTGGGGGGGACAGCTCCTACAATGAGCAGTTCTTC
CASGGDSSYNEQFF
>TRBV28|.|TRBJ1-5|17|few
TGTGCCAGCAGTTTAGTTCGACACCCGGGGAGCAATCAGCCCCAGCATTTT
CASSLVRHPGSNQPQHF
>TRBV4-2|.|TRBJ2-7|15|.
TGTGCCAGCAGCCAAGACAGGGATAGCTCCTACGAGCAGTACTTC
CASSQDRDSSYEQYF
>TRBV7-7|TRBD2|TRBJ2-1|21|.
TGTGCTAGCAGCTTAGTGCCGGTAGGACTAGCGGGACTCCGGTCTAACAATGAGCAGTTCTTC
CASSLVPVGLAGLRSNNEQFF
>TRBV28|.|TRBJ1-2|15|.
TGTGCCAGCAGTTTTGTGGGACACATAAACTATGGCTACACCTTC
CASSFVGHINYGYTF
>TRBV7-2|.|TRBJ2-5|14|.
TGTGCCAGCAGCGCCCGGGACAAACAAGAGACCCAGTACTTC
CASSARDKQETQYF
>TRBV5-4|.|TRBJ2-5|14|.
TGTGCCAGCAGCTTGGGGGGGAGTGGAGAGACCCAGTACTTC
CASSLGGSGETQYF
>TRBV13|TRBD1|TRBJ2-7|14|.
TGTGCCAGCAGCGATGGACAGGGCATCTACGAGCAGTACTTC
CASSDGQGIYEQYF
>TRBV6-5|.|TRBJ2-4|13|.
TGTGCCAGCAGAACCAGGGGGGAGAACATTCAGTACTTC
CASRTRGENIQYF